The subject of this entry is one T cell receptor beta chain. The data were obtained in a study of blood T cell repertoires in COVID-19. Clones were read by immunoSEQ multiplex PCR, and TCRdb kept only the in-frame ones, dropping some. The sample shows approximately 210,000 clones, around 81% of them seen only once. Per germline, CDR1 LNHDA and CDR2 SQIVND (reference sequence). The CDR3 runs to 14 residues. Trimming pared 2 bases from V and 2 bases from J, leaving 10 bases between. The chain uses TRBV19 and TRBJ2-7, with D perhaps TRBD2 (6 bases). Sequencing was performed on PBMCs or T cells enriched from blood (not recorded which). This receptor was obtained from a woman aged 45 to 65 with acute COVID-19. CDR3 bases: TGTGCCAGTAGTATACGAGCGGGCCCCTACGAGCAGTACTTC. It is translated as CASSIRAGPYEQYF.